The 24 T cell receptor beta chains below come from one sample, sequenced in a study of T-cell reconstitution after alpha-beta-depleted transplantation in children. Unique molecular identifiers tagged the TCRbeta library. TCRdb re-called the PCR reads with MiXCR, one entry per CDR3 protein. The sample yields fewer than 35,000 distinct CDR3 sequences, under 7% seen once. Specimen: PBMCs, mostly from graft donor cells, collected 180 days after TCRalphabeta/CD19-depleted stem cell transplant. These TCRs come from a male patient younger than 18 who had a stem cell transplant for acute myeloid leukemia, so the T cells may come from the graft donor.

This clonotype was counted at least ten times. DNA for the CDR3: TGTGCCAGCAGCCACCGGGGAGCCAAAAACATTCAGTACTTC. Translation gives CASSHRGAKNIQYF. The chain recombines TRBV4-2 with TRBJ2-4; TRBD2 might be the D (5 bases). The germline V gene has CDR1 LGHNA and CDR2 YNFKEQ. This CDR3 comprises 14 residues. The germline V and J ends were trimmed by 3 bases and 0 bases, with 6 bases remaining between them.

Many counts were recorded for this clonotype. The chain has TRBV4-3 and TRBJ2-3, with 13 bases fitting TRBD2. The junction had 7 bases not matched to a gene; V was cut back by 0 bases and J by 7 bases. The CDR3 length is 17 residues. Per the germline V gene, CDR1 is LGHNA and CDR2 is YSLEER. CDR3 sequence: CASSQDTGTSGMNTQYF. Here the CDR3 DNA reads TGCGCCAGCAGCCAAGATACCGGGACTAGCGGGATGAATACGCAGTATTTT.

This clonotype was seen repeatedly, ten times or more. The V gene is TRBV6-1, the J gene TRBJ2-7; 10 bases are shared with TRBD1. J was trimmed by 3 bases and V by 4 bases; bases with no gene match: 6. The CDR3 loop spans 15 amino acids. Germline V gene data show CDR1 as MNHNS and CDR2 as SASEGT. The DNA for the CDR3 is TGTGCCAGCAGTGGGGGCCGGGACAGGGGCTACGAGCAGTACTTC. Its protein is CASSGGRDRGYEQYF.

This clonotype was recorded many times. The chain combines TRBV29-1 with TRBJ2-2; D not certain. Per germline, CDR1 SQVTM and CDR2 ANQGSEA. The CDR3 has 14 residues. V gave up 5 bases and J gave up 2 bases, with 12 bases separating them. The CDR3 protein is CSVFGRSNTGELFF. CDR3 nucleotides: TGCAGCGTTTTTGGACGCTCCAACACCGGGGAGCTGTTTTTT.

The chain joins TRBV5-8 to TRBJ2-2; a possible D gene is TRBD1 (6 bases). Per germline, CDR1 SGHTS and CDR2 YDEGEE. Trimming removed 7 bases at V and 6 bases at J, with 19 bases between. The CDR3 has 15 amino acids. This CDR3 is CASGPGPGVPGELFF. The CDR3 DNA is TGTGCCAGCGGCCCCGGGCCAGGGGTCCCCGGGGAGCTGTTTTTT.

This clonotype came up many times. The chain joins TRBV7-2 to TRBJ2-2; the D gene is possibly TRBD1 (5 bases). Between the trimmed V and J ends, which lost 2 bases and 9 bases, there was a span of 13 bases. The CDR3 has 14 amino acids. Germline V gene data show CDR1 as SGHTA and CDR2 as FQGNSA. This CDR3 is CASSLSAGRRELFF. The CDR3 bases are TGTGCCAGCAGCTTATCGGCAGGGCGGCGGGAGCTGTTTTTT. Based on the CDR3 plus reference TRBV7-2 and TRBJ2-2, the full variable domain is GAGVSQSPSNKVTEKGKDVELRCDPISGHTALYWYRQSLGQGLEFLIYFQGNSAPDKSGLPSDRFSAERTGGSVSTLTIQRTQQEDSAVYLCASSLSAGRRELFFGEGSRLTVL.

This clonotype has ten or more counts. The chain is built from TRBV7-6 and TRBJ1-6, with TRBD1 matching 7 bases. The ends lost 5 bases at V and 7 bases at J; junction bases unmatched: 14. The CDR3 runs 17 residues. Per germline, CDR1 SGHVS and CDR2 FNYEAQ. The CDR3 DNA follows: TGTGCCAGCAGCCTAGAGGGGGAGGGGGCTTCGAATTCACCCCTCCACTTT. It encodes CASSLEGEGASNSPLHF.

This clonotype has at least ten counts. This sequence joins TRBV18 and TRBJ2-3, with 9 nucleotides matching TRBD1. Trimming removed 6 bases from V and 3 bases from J; junction bases left unmatched: 7. Per the germline V gene, CDR1 is KGHSH and CDR2 is LQKENI. The CDR3 loop spans 15 amino acids. The CDR3 sequence: CASSSGTGSTDTQYF. The CDR3 bases are TGTGCCAGCTCGTCGGGGACAGGGTCGACAGATACGCAGTATTTT.

This clonotype was detected many times. This sequence joins TRBV6-5 and TRBJ2-7, with D possibly TRBD1 on 5 matching bases. Trimming cost V 7 bases and J 2 bases, with 15 bases left between them. CDR3 size: 14 residues. Germline loops: CDR1 MNHEY, CDR2 SVGAGI. The CDR3 is CASISSGRAYEQYF. DNA for the CDR3: TGTGCCAGCATTTCCTCGGGCAGGGCCTACGAGCAGTACTTC.

Many counts were recorded for this clonotype. This chain connects TRBV5-6 to TRBJ2-7; 12 bases match TRBD1. Germline V gene sequence: CDR1 SGHDT, CDR2 YYEEEE. The CDR3 extends over 17 amino acids. The ends lost 1 base at V and 2 bases at J; junction bases unmatched: 7. CDR3 residues: CASSLPGTGGKTYEQYF. Here the CDR3 DNA reads TGTGCCAGCAGCTTGCCCGGGACAGGGGGCAAAACCTACGAGCAGTACTTC.

This clonotype has a count of ten or more. This chain joins TRBV10-3 and TRBJ2-2, with 11 nucleotides matching TRBD2. V was pared by 1 base and J by 2 bases, with 6 bases of the junction left unmatched. CDR1 is ENHRY and CDR2 is SYGVKD in the germline V gene. The CDR3 runs to 18 residues. The CDR3 protein is CAISELWLAGGNTGELFF. CDR3 bases: TGTGCCATCAGTGAGTTGTGGCTAGCGGGGGGTAACACCGGGGAGCTGTTTTTT.

This clonotype was seen at least ten times. The chain is built from TRBV6-5 and TRBJ2-7; 10 nucleotides align to TRBD2. Germline V gene sequence: CDR1 MNHEY, CDR2 SVGAGI. The CDR3 is 14 residues long. The junction had 3 bases not matched to a gene; V was cut back by 6 bases and J by 1 base. The CDR3 is CASSPSGGSYEQYF. Here the CDR3 DNA reads TGTGCCAGCAGCCCTAGCGGGGGATCCTACGAGCAGTACTTC.

This clonotype was counted many times. V is TRBV10-3 and J is TRBJ2-5, with a weak D call TRBD2 (6 bases). The CDR3 loop spans 13 amino acids. Germline loops: CDR1 ENHRY, CDR2 SYGVKD. Trimming pared 6 bases from V and 5 bases from J, leaving 13 bases between. As DNA, the CDR3 is TGTGCCATCAGAAACGAGGGGAGGGAGACCCAGTACTTC. Amino acid sequence: CAIRNEGRETQYF.

This clonotype was recorded many times. V usage is TRBV27 and J usage is TRBJ1-5; perhaps TRBD1 as D (5 bases). V was trimmed by 6 bases and J by 0 bases, leaving 24 bases between them. The CDR3 contains 19 residues. Per germline, CDR1 MNHEY and CDR2 SMNVEV (reference sequence). This CDR3 is CASSPGSAGRTNSNQPQHF. Written as DNA, the CDR3 is TGTGCCAGCAGCCCAGGATCGGCAGGGAGGACTAATAGCAATCAGCCCCAGCATTTT.

This clonotype was observed at least ten times. The J gene is TRBJ2-5, the V gene TRBV6-5; D may be TRBD2 (7 bases). Germline V gives CDR1 MNHEY, CDR2 SVGAGI. The length of the CDR3 is 13 residues. V lost 11 bases and J 4 bases, leaving 17 bases between the germline ends. CDR3 protein: CAVTRGGGETQYF. The CDR3 DNA reads as TGTGCCGTCACGAGGGGGGGGGGAGAGACCCAGTACTTC.

The chain is built from TRBV6-7 and TRBJ2-7; 16 nucleotides match TRBD2. TRBV6-7 is sorted into the ORF group, with uncertain function. This CDR3 spans 18 amino acids. In DNA form, the CDR3 reads TGTGCTAGTGATGGGACTAGCGGGAGGGCCTCAATCTCCTACGAGCAGTACTTC. This sequence encodes CASDGTSGRASISYEQYF.

This clonotype was recorded at least ten times. The chain joins TRBV30 to TRBJ1-1; 8 nucleotides agree with TRBD1. V was clipped by 7 bases and J by 11 bases; unmatched bases: 12. Germline CDR1 reads GTSNPN; CDR2 reads SVGIG (reference sequence). The CDR3 runs 12 residues. CDR3 sequence (DNA): TGTGCCTCCCCCACCCTGACAGGGGCGGCTTTCTTT. Its translation: CASPTLTGAAFF. Using reference TRBV30 and TRBJ1-1 for the parts outside the CDR3, the full variable domain is SQTIHQWPATLVQPVGSPLSLECTVEGTSNPNLYWYRQAAGRGLQLLFYSVGIGQISSEVPQNLSASRPQDRQFILSSKKLLLSDSGFYLCASPTLTGAAFFGQGTRLTVV.

This clonotype was seen at least ten times. The V call is TRBV7-9, the J call TRBJ2-7, with D possibly being TRBD1 or TRBD2 (5 bases each). V lost 3 bases and J lost 7, with 13 bases in between. This CDR3 is built from 13 residues. CDR1 is SEHNR and CDR2 is FQNEAQ in the germline V gene (reference sequence). CDR3 sequence: CASSLGPTREQYF. Here the CDR3 DNA reads TGTGCCAGCAGCTTGGGACCTACGCGGGAGCAGTACTTC.

This clonotype was observed at least ten times. The chain is built from TRBV7-3 and TRBJ2-2, with a possible D match to TRBD1 (6 bases). The CDR3 is 17 residues long. Germline V gives CDR1 SGHTA, CDR2 FQGTGA. With 5 bases removed from V and 4 bases from J, the gap between germline ends came to 20 bases. The DNA for the CDR3 is TGTGCCAGCAGCGACAGCGGTAGAGGGGGAATCACCGGGGAGCTGTTTTTT. Protein product: CASSDSGRGGITGELFF.

The table lists this clonotype with many counts. V and J are TRBV10-3 and TRBJ1-1, with D possibly TRBD1 on 5 matching bases. CDR3 size: 12 residues. Looked up from germline, CDR1 is ENHRY and CDR2 is SYGVKD. Trimming pared 6 bases from V and 7 bases from J, leaving 12 bases between. CDR3 bases: TGTGCCATCAGCCGGGACGCTATTGAAGCTTTCTTT. This encodes CAISRDAIEAFF.

This clonotype rates as medium-sized. The chain employs TRBV3-1 and TRBJ1-3; D is unclear. Germline CDR1 LGHDT, CDR2 YNNKEL (reference sequence). Trimming pared 4 bases from V and 0 bases from J, leaving 16 bases between. This CDR3 spans 17 amino acids. CDR3 amino acids: CASSLSTLQSSGNTIYF. Here the CDR3 DNA reads TGTGCCAGCAGCCTTTCCACCCTTCAGAGCTCTGGAAACACCATATATTTT.

This clonotype was observed many times. This chain uses TRBV9 with TRBJ2-1; D tentatively reads TRBD1 or TRBD2 (5 bases each). Germline V gene data show CDR1 as SGDLS and CDR2 as YYNGEE. The CDR3 runs 17 residues. V dropped 3 bases and J dropped 0 bases, with 16 bases sitting between them. CDR3 bases: TGTGCCAGCAGCGAAACCGGGACGGCGAGCTCCTACAATGAGCAGTTCTTC. Amino acid sequence: CASSETGTASSYNEQFF.

In this sample, this clonotype turned up many times. The J gene is TRBJ1-6, the V gene TRBV7-3; D gene uncertain. Between the trimmed V and J ends, which lost 0 bases and 10 bases, there was a span of 10 bases. The CDR3 sequence is 14 residues long. Germline CDR1 reads SGHTA; CDR2 reads FQGTGA. The CDR3 spells CASSLTSAGSPLHF. In DNA, the CDR3 is TGTGCCAGCAGCTTAACTTCGGCGGGATCACCCCTCCACTTT.

The table lists this clonotype with many counts. The chain uses TRBV7-2 and TRBJ2-5; 8 bases map to TRBD1. The V segment lost 0 bases and the J segment 5 bases; nucleotides outside the gene matches: 2. The germline V gene encodes CDR1 SGHTA and CDR2 FQGNSA. This CDR3 is 14 amino acids long. DNA of the CDR3: TGTGCCAGCAGCTTAGCCAGGGGGCGGGAGACCCAGTACTTC. It encodes CASSLARGRETQYF.